This T cell receptor beta chain was captured in a study of T-cell memory formation after mild COVID-19. Study results and limitations: Chiefly within CM and EM were the contracting CD4+ clones; CD8+ ones were within EMRA. SARS-CoV-2 specificity of second-wave clones peaking day 37 was unconfirmed.

Germline-derived CDR1 and CDR2 are SNHLY and FYNNEI. The CDR3 runs to 13 residues. V dropped 3 bases and J dropped 4 bases, with 8 bases sitting between them. This clonotype has more than one count but fewer than ten. Its target is unknown. TCRdb analysed the 5' RACE reads with MiXCR anew, one entry per CDR3 protein. Of 180,000 or so distinct CDR3 sequences listed, roughly 10% are singletons. The clonotype originates from a man younger than 30 who had mild COVID-19 (a few samples of this study predate the infection). Cell type and time point are not known. Sequencing was performed on PBMCs or a T cell subset sorted from them (not recorded which). The genes are TRBV2 and TRBJ2-3; D remains ambiguous. The CDR3 spells CASSEYVADTQYF. CDR3 coding DNA: TGTGCCAGCAGTGAGTATGTCGCAGATACGCAGTATTTT. The complete variable domain, with remaining parts taken from reference TRBV2 and TRBJ2-3, reads EPEVTQTPSHQVTQMGQEVILRCVPISNHLYFYWYRQILGQKVEFLVSFYNNEISEKSEIFDDQFSVERPDGSNFTLKIRSTKLEDSAMYFCASSEYVADTQYFGPGTRLTVL.